The 14 T cell receptor beta chains listed next were all sequenced from one sample in a study of T cell changes during pregnancy in multiple sclerosis. The method was immunoSEQ multiplex PCR; TCRdb's version includes in-frame clones alone and lacks a portion of them. Of under 40,000 clones in the sample, roughly 93% are singletons; the top ten hold approximately 4.6%. This material consisted of peripheral blood, taken in the second trimester of pregnancy. These receptor sequences come from a female donor in good health, enrolled as a control in a pregnancy study.

This chain connects TRBV7-3 to TRBJ1-2; 7 bases are a match to TRBD1. The CDR3 consists of 17 residues. Germline CDR1 and CDR2: SGHTA and FQGTGA. The ends lost 5 bases at V and 0 bases at J; junction bases unmatched: 12. CDR3 residues: CASSPQSGGRTNYGYTF. Here the CDR3 DNA reads TGTGCCAGCAGCCCTCAATCAGGGGGTCGAACTAACTATGGCTACACCTTC.

The chain combines TRBV6-1 with TRBJ1-2; maybe TRBD1 (6 bases). The length of the CDR3 is 15 residues. Deletions cut 4 bases from V and 4 bases from J, with 16 bases between. Germline values: CDR1 MNHNS, CDR2 SASEGT. The CDR3 nucleotides are TGTGCCAGCAGTGCAGAGGGGGGGGCCGGCTATGGCTACACCTTC. Protein: CASSAEGGAGYGYTF.

CDR3 residues: CASSFWSRNEQFF. CDR3 DNA: TGTGCCAGCAGCTTCTGGAGTCGAAATGAGCAGTTCTTC. This chain links TRBV5-4 with TRBJ2-1; D remains ambiguous. The length of the CDR3 is 13 residues. The V end lost 2 bases, the J end lost 7 bases, and 10 bases lay between the germline ends. Germline CDR1 SGHNT, CDR2 YYREEE (reference sequence).

The rearrangement uses TRBV5-1 and TRBJ2-2; unclear D gene. The CDR3 runs 15 residues. Germline-derived CDR1 and CDR2 are SGHRS and YFSETQ. Trimming took off 5 bases at V and 1 base at J, with 12 bases between the two ends. CDR3: CASSPRSGNTGELFF. The CDR3 DNA reads as TGCGCCAGCAGTCCAAGATCGGGGAACACCGGGGAGCTGTTTTTT.

V gene TRBV6-4 combines with J gene TRBJ2-1; 10 nucleotides line up with TRBD1. CDR1 and CDR2 from the germline V gene are MRHNA and SNTAGT. This CDR3 is built from 14 residues. J lost 5 bases, V lost 4 bases, and 2 bases had no gene match. The CDR3: CASSAGQGNNEQFF. The CDR3 region has the DNA TGTGCCAGCAGTGCGGGACAGGGGAACAATGAGCAGTTCTTC.

The count of this clone is one. The chain joins TRBV7-9 to TRBJ2-7, with D perhaps matching TRBD2 (6 bases). The V and J ends lost 5 bases and 3 bases respectively, with 17 bases between them. CDR1 is SEHNR and CDR2 is FQNEAQ in the germline V gene (reference sequence). The CDR3 contains 15 residues. The CDR3 loop is CASSPRTTAFYEQYF. CDR3 nucleotides: TGTGCCAGCAGCCCCCGGACTACTGCCTTCTACGAGCAGTACTTC.

This chain uses TRBV6-6 with TRBJ1-2; TRBD1 matches 10 bases. Germline trimming cut 3 bases from V and 5 bases from J; bases unmatched to any gene: 9. The CDR3 contains 16 residues. Per the germline V gene, CDR1 is MNHNY and CDR2 is SVGAGI (reference sequence). DNA for the CDR3: TGTGCCAGCAGTTATGTCGGGACAGGGGAAGGGTATGGCTACACCTTC. It encodes CASSYVGTGEGYGYTF.

The chain is built from TRBV5-5 and TRBJ1-5; 10 bases fit TRBD1. The CDR3 totals 14 residues. CDR1 and CDR2 (germline): SGHKS, YYEKEE (reference sequence). V dropped 6 bases and J dropped 5; count of bases not matched to a gene: 5. CDR3 bases: TGTGCCAGCACCCCCGGGACAGGGGATCAGCCCCAGCATTTT. It is translated as CASTPGTGDQPQHF.

The chain joins TRBV5-1 to TRBJ2-5; 13 nucleotides align to TRBD2. The germline V gene encodes CDR1 SGHRS and CDR2 YFSETQ. This CDR3 is built from 16 residues. V trimming: 3 bases; J trimming: 1 base; junction bases outside the gene matches: 3. CDR3 DNA sequence: TGCGCCAGCAGCTCAGGACTAGCGGGGGCCCAAGAGACCCAGTACTTC. Translation: CASSSGLAGAQETQYF.

The rearrangement links TRBV27 to TRBJ1-5; 8 nucleotides line up with TRBD1. Losses at the gene ends were 3 bases for V and 3 bases for J; bases not matched to a gene: 7. Germline lookup yields CDR1 MNHEY and CDR2 SMNVEV (reference sequence). CDR3 length: 16 amino acids. CDR3 nucleotide sequence: TGTGCCAGCAGTTTGGGTACAGGGGGTAACAATCAGCCCCAGCATTTT. Residues: CASSLGTGGNNQPQHF.

This clone was counted only a few times. This chain uses TRBV4-2 with TRBJ1-2; D call uncertain. Germline-derived CDR1 and CDR2 are LGHNA and YNFKEQ. Trimming cost V 0 bases and J 2 bases, with 10 bases left between them. There are 15 residues in the CDR3. DNA of the CDR3: TGTGCCAGCAGCCAAGATCGAACAGCAAACTATGGCTACACCTTC. Protein: CASSQDRTANYGYTF.

The V call is TRBV19, the J call TRBJ1-5; TRBD1 might be the D (5 bases). This CDR3 is built from 17 residues. Trimming pared 3 bases from V and 4 bases from J, leaving 19 bases between. Germline lookup yields CDR1 LNHDA and CDR2 SQIVND (reference sequence). The CDR3 loop reads CASSISRGMGGNQPQHF. CDR3 coding DNA: TGTGCCAGTAGTATCTCCCGAGGAATGGGGGGAAATCAGCCCCAGCATTTT.

This chain links TRBV4-1 with TRBJ1-4, with TRBD1 matching 7 bases. Germline V gene lookup returns CDR1 MGHRA and CDR2 YSYEKL. The CDR3 covers 16 residues. V lost 1 base and J lost 5; bases outside the gene matches: 7. The CDR3 sequence: CASSQGQGSLNEKLFF. The CDR3 DNA follows: TGCGCCAGCAGCCAAGGACAGGGCTCCCTAAATGAAAAACTGTTTTTT.

V is TRBV19 and J is TRBJ1-1, with 7 positions matching TRBD1. CDR1 and CDR2 (germline): LNHDA, SQIVND (reference sequence). This CDR3 has 12 residues. Trimming at V came to 6 bases and at J to 5 bases, leaving 3 bases not matched to a gene. The CDR3, as DNA: TGTGCCAGTAGGGAGACAGGGACTGAAGCTTTCTTT. Its protein is CASRETGTEAFF.